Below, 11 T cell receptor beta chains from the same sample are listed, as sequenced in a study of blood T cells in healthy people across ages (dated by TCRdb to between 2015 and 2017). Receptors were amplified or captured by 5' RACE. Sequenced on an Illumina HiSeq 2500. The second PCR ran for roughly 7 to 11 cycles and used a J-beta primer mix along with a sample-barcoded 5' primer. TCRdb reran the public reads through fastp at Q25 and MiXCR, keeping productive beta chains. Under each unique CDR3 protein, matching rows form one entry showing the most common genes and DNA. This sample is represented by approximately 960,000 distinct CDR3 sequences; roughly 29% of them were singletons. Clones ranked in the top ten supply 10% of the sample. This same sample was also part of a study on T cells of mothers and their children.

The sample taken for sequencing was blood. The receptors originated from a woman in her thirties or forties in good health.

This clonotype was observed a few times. The CDR3 bases are TGTGCCAGCAGCCGTAGCGGGGGCGGGGACTACGAGCAGTACTTC. The encoded protein is CASSRSGGGDYEQYF. The chain is built from TRBV7-2 and TRBJ2-7; 9 nucleotides align to TRBD2. Losses at the gene ends were 5 bases for V and 3 bases for J; bases not matched to a gene: 8. Looked up from germline, CDR1 is SGHTA and CDR2 is FQGNSA. The CDR3 contains 15 residues.

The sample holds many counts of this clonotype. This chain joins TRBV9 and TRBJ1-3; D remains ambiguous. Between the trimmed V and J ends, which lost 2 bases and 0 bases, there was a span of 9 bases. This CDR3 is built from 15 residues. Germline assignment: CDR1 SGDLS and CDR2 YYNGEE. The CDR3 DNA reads TGTGCCAGCAGCGTTGGGGTTAGCTCTGGAAACACCATATATTTT. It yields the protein CASSVGVSSGNTIYF.

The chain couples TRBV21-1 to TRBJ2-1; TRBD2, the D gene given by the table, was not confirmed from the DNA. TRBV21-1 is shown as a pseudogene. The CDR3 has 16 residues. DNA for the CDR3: TGTGCCAGCAGCGTTGGGAAGGAGGGGTTACCCTATGAGCAGTTCTTC. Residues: CASSVGKEGLPYEQFF.

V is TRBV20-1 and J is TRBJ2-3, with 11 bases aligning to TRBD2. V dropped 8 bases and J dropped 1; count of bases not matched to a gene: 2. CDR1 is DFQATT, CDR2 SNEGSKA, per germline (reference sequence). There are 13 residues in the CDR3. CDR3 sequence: CSKLAGGTDTQYF. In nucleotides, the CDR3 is TGCAGTAAACTAGCGGGGGGCACAGATACGCAGTATTTT.

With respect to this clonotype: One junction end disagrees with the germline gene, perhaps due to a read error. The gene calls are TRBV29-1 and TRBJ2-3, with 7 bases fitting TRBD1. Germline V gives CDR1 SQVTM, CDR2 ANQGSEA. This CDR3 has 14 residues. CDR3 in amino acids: CNVERDRGTDTQYF. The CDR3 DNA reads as TGCAACGTTGAAAGGGACAGAGGCACAGATACGCAGTATTTT.

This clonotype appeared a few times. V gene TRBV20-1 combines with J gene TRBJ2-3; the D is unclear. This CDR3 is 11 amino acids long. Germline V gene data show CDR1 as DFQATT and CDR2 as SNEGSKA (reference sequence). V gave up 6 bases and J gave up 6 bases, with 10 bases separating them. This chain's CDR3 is CSAQDGDTQYF. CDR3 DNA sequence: TGCAGTGCGCAGGACGGGGATACGCAGTATTTT.

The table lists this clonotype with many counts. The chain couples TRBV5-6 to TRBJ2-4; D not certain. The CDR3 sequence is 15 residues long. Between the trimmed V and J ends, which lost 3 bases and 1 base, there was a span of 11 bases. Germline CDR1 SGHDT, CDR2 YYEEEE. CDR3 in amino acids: CASSYPKRAKNIQYF. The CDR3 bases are TGTGCCAGCAGCTACCCGAAACGTGCCAAAAACATTCAGTACTTC.

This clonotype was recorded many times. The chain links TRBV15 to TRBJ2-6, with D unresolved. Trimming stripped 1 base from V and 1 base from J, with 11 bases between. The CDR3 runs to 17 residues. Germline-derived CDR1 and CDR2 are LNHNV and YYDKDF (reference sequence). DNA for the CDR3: TGTGCCACCAGCAGAGGAAGTGGATGGTCTGGGGCCAACGTCCTGACTTTC. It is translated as CATSRGSGWSGANVLTF.

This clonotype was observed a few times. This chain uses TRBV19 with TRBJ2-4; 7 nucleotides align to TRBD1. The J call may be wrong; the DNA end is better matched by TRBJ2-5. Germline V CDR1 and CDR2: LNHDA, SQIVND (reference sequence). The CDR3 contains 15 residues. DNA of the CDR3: TGTGCCAGTAGTATAAAGGGGGCGCAGGGGGAGACCCAGTACTTC. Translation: CASSIKGAQGETQYF.

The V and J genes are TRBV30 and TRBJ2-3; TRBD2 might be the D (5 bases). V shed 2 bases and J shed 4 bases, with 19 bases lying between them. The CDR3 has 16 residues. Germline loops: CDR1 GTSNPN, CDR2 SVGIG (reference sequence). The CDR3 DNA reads TGTGCCTGGAGTCCCCCAGGACGGGGTGTCGCAGATACGCAGTATTTT. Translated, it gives CAWSPPGRGVADTQYF.

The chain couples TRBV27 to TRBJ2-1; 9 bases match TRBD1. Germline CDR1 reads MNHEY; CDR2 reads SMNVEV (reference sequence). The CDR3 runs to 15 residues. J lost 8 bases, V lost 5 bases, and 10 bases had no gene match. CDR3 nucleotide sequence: TGTGCCAGCAGTCCGTTCCGGGACAGGGCCCATGAGCAGTTCTTC. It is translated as CASSPFRDRAHEQFF.